The 10 T cell receptor beta chains below were found in one sample sequenced in a study of blood T cell repertoires in COVID-19 (dated by TCRdb to the early 2020s). Library preparation was by the immunoSEQ multiplex PCR assay. TCRdb took over this immuneACCESS table, retaining in-frame rearrangements with V and J assigned. Such tables are incomplete; in checked studies, under half of the missing clones stem from an unresolved V gene, and the remainder is unexplained. The sample table lists about 240,000 clones, approximately 83% of them with a count of one. The leading ten clones occupy around 3.3% of the sample. The source material was PBMCs or T cells enriched from blood (not recorded which). The receptors originated from a woman in her thirties or forties with acute COVID-19.

The V gene is TRBV27, the J gene TRBJ1-1, with TRBD1 matching 10 bases. The CDR3 is 17 amino acids. The V and J ends lost 1 base and 4 bases, in that order; junction bases with no gene match: 9. Looked up from germline, CDR1 is MNHEY and CDR2 is SMNVEV (reference sequence). In DNA, the CDR3 is TGTGCCAGCAGTTTATACGGGACAGGGGCCTTTTCCACTGAAGCTTTCTTT. This encodes CASSLYGTGAFSTEAFF.

The V and J genes are TRBV7-3 and TRBJ2-5, with D possibly matching TRBD2 (5 bases). Germline V gene sequence: CDR1 SGHTA, CDR2 FQGTGA. V was shortened by 5 bases and J by 5 bases, with 12 bases between the two germline ends. The CDR3 has 13 residues. The CDR3 reads CASSPRPGETQYF. The CDR3 DNA reads as TGTGCCAGCAGCCCCCGCCCGGGGGAGACCCAGTACTTC.

There are a few counts of this clone. The CDR3 sequence: CASSFLQGENGYTF. DNA for the CDR3: TGTGCCAGCAGCTTTCTACAGGGTGAGAATGGCTACACCTTC. The chain combines TRBV5-4 with TRBJ1-2; perhaps TRBD1 as D (6 bases). V was trimmed by 2 bases and J by 6 bases, leaving 14 bases between them. CDR1 and CDR2 from the germline V gene are SGHNT and YYREEE (reference sequence). This CDR3 comprises 14 residues.

The chain carries TRBV27 and TRBJ2-5; weak D call: TRBD2 (6 bases). The CDR3 consists of 13 residues. The V gene lost 6 bases and the J gene lost 1 base, with 9 bases spanning the gap. Germline CDR1 reads MNHEY; CDR2 reads SMNVEV (reference sequence). CDR3 protein: CASRRDSQETQYF. As DNA, the CDR3 is TGTGCCAGCAGAAGGGACTCCCAAGAGACCCAGTACTTC.

V and J are TRBV27 and TRBJ2-2, with D tentatively TRBD2 (6 bases). Germline CDR1 reads MNHEY; CDR2 reads SMNVEV (reference sequence). The CDR3 length is 13 residues. The V end was cut by 3 bases, the J end by 7 bases, with 9 bases between. CDR3 sequence reads: CASSFRRVGELFF. The CDR3 nucleotides read TGTGCCAGCAGTTTCCGGAGGGTCGGGGAGCTGTTTTTT.

There are a few counts of this clone. The chain combines TRBV5-6 with TRBJ2-7, with D maybe TRBD1 (6 bases). The V gene lost 3 bases and the J gene lost 3 bases, with 13 bases spanning the gap. The germline V gene has CDR1 SGHDT and CDR2 YYEEEE. The CDR3 runs to 14 residues. This CDR3 is CASSSDRSLYEQYF. In nucleotides, the CDR3 is TGTGCCAGCAGCTCCGACAGGTCCCTCTACGAGCAGTACTTC.

The chain has TRBV11-3 and TRBJ2-1; D not resolved. Germline V gene data show CDR1 as SGHNT and CDR2 as YENEEA. The CDR3 sequence is 14 residues long. V lost 1 base, J lost 5 bases, and 9 bases lay in between. The CDR3 nucleotides read TGTGCCAGCAGCTTAGTATCAGGTGACAATGAGCAGTTCTTC. Translating it yields CASSLVSGDNEQFF.

J is TRBJ2-2 and V is TRBV7-9; TRBD2 matches 7 bases. The CDR3 consists of 15 residues. Germline lookup yields CDR1 SEHNR and CDR2 FQNEAQ (reference sequence). The J segment lost 0 bases and the V segment lost 4 bases, leaving 2 bases of the junction unmatched. CDR3 nucleotide sequence: TGTGCCAGCAGCTCTGGGGGGGCGAACACCGGGGAGCTGTTTTTT. The encoded protein is CASSSGGANTGELFF.

The chain carries TRBV11-2 and TRBJ1-2; 8 nucleotides agree with TRBD1. Germline assignment: CDR1 SGHAT and CDR2 FQNNGV. CDR3 length equals 13 residues. After removal of 4 bases from V and 8 bases from J, the junction contained 6 bases not matched to a gene. The CDR3 sequence: CASSYPGGGGYTF. CDR3 coding DNA: TGTGCCAGCAGCTATCCAGGGGGCGGCGGCTACACCTTC.

This CDR3 reads CASSLEGEGGYEQYF. The CDR3 DNA reads as TGTGCCAGCAGCTTAGAAGGGGAGGGCGGGTACGAGCAGTACTTC. The V gene is TRBV11-3, the J gene TRBJ2-7; 7 nucleotides match TRBD2. V shed 0 bases and J 4 bases; nucleotides not matched to a gene: 6. CDR3 length: 15 amino acids. Germline CDR1 and CDR2: SGHNT and YENEEA. Full variable domain (missing parts from reference TRBV11-3 and TRBJ2-7): EAGVVQSPRYKIIEKKQPVAFWCNPISGHNTLYWYLQNLGQGPELLIRYENEEAVDDSQLPKDRFSAERLKGVDSTLKIQPAELGDSAVYLCASSLEGEGGYEQYFGPGTRLTVT.